A selection of T cell receptor beta chains follows, all from one sample in a study of beta chain features in type 1 diabetes. Only in-frame clones appear in the TCRdb table, and some are missing; sequencing was by immunoSEQ multiplex PCR. In the table there are under 900,000 clones, 15% to 20% of which are singletons. The sequenced material came from naive CD4+ T cells from blood. These receptors all stem from a woman aged 18-29 years in good health. Both conserved end residues are part of each CDR3. The D gene is left open where the match is weak. Some rows have no size entry. The others give once, few or many, or a class for an expanded clone.

TRBJ2-1,TRBV9,TRBD2,few,CASSGQVGSGKQFF,TGTGCCAGCAGCGGACAAGTCGGGAGCGGGAAGCAGTTCTTC
TRBJ2-2,TRBV7-9,-,few,CASSSRTRAGELFF,TGTGCCAGCAGCTCCCGAACTCGGGCCGGGGAGCTGTTTTTT
TRBJ2-1,TRBV6-1,TRBD2,-,CASRTSGSYNEQFF,TGTGCCAGCAGGACTAGCGGCTCCTACAATGAGCAGTTCTTC
TRBJ2-5,TRBV6-6,TRBD2,-,CASSPRLAEGETQYF,TGTGCCAGCAGCCCCCGACTAGCGGAAGGGGAGACCCAGTACTTC
TRBJ2-3,TRBV19,-,-,CASSPRGASIADTQYF,TGTGCCAGTAGCCCAAGGGGGGCTAGCATTGCAGATACGCAGTATTTT
TRBJ1-1,TRBV27,-,-,CASSLLAVNTEAFF,TGTGCCAGCAGTCTACTCGCGGTGAACACTGAAGCTTTCTTT
TRBJ2-7,TRBV6-5,TRBD2,few,CASSYSTSGSYEQYF,TGTGCCAGCAGTTACTCAACTAGCGGGAGTTACGAGCAGTACTTC
TRBJ1-2,TRBV6-6,-,few,CASSYLGKGSGYTF,TGTGCCAGCAGTTACTTAGGGAAAGGGAGTGGCTACACCTTC
TRBJ2-1,TRBV28,-,few,CASTNPGPVMLF,TGTGCCAGCACAAATCCGGGACCGGTTATGCTCTTC
TRBJ1-3,TRBV11-2,-,-,CASSLGGRGNTIYF,TGTGCCAGCAGCTTGGGGGGAAGGGGAAACACCATATATTTT
TRBJ2-7,TRBV6-1,-,few,CASSEAVEQYF,TGTGCCAGCAGTGAAGCGGTAGAGCAGTACTTC
TRBJ2-4,TRBV4-3,-,-,CASSQAPYGGNIQYF,TGCGCCAGCAGCCAAGCCCCCTATGGGGGCAACATTCAGTACTTC
TRBJ2-2,TRBV4-2,-,few,CASSQEASQLVTGELFF,TGTGCCAGCAGCCAAGAAGCTTCACAATTGGTGACCGGGGAGCTGTTTTTT
TRBJ2-5,TRBV5-1,-,-,CASSLGGTGRETQYF,TGCGCCAGCAGCTTGGGAGGTACCGGCCGGGAGACCCAGTACTTC
TRBJ2-2,TRBV5-1,-,few,CASSLWLATNTGELFF,TGCGCCAGCAGCTTGTGGCTAGCGACTAACACCGGGGAGCTGTTTTTT
TRBJ1-2,TRBV6-1,-,-,CASSEDNTASYTF,TGTGCCAGCAGTGAAGACAATACGGCGAGCTACACCTTC
TRBJ1-1,TRBV7-3,TRBD1,-,CASSPTGGKAFF,TGTGCCAGCAGCCCAACAGGGGGTAAAGCTTTCTTT
TRBJ2-5,TRBV7-9,-,few,CAGRTVQETQYF,TGTGCCGGCAGGACAGTCCAAGAGACCCAGTACTTC
TRBJ1-1,TRBV19,TRBD1,few,CASSGRQGSIGAFF,TGTGCCAGTAGTGGGAGACAGGGCTCTATAGGAGCTTTCTTT
TRBJ2-3,TRBV9,TRBD2,few,CASSVQAGEGDTQYF,TGTGCCAGCAGCGTCCAAGCGGGAGAGGGGGATACGCAGTATTTT
TRBJ2-1,TRBV9,-,few,CASSVRETPYNEQFF,TGTGCCAGCAGCGTCCGGGAGACGCCCTACAATGAGCAGTTCTTC
TRBJ1-2,TRBV18,TRBD1,-,CASSPDRDYGYTF,TGTGCCAGCTCGCCGGACAGGGACTATGGCTACACCTTC
TRBJ2-7,TRBV7-8,TRBD2,few,CASSSPIRLAVGYEQYF,TGTGCCAGCAGCTCCCCGATAAGACTAGCGGTTGGCTACGAGCAGTACTTC
TRBJ1-2,TRBV11-2,-,-,CASSLAGGDYGYTF,TGTGCCAGCAGCTTAGCGGGGGGTGACTATGGCTACACCTTC
TRBJ2-3,TRBV7-9,-,few,CASSLALAQSTDTQYF,TGTGCCAGCAGCTTAGCTCTAGCGCAGAGCACAGATACGCAGTATTTT
TRBJ2-3,TRBV25-1,-,-,CASSDASGSDTQYF,TGTGCCAGCAGTGACGCTTCGGGGTCCGATACGCAGTATTTT
TRBJ2-1,TRBV28,TRBD2,few,CASSPNVKLAGVPPDEQFF,TGTGCCAGCAGTCCTAATGTAAAACTAGCGGGAGTGCCCCCCGATGAGCAGTTCTTC
TRBJ1-3,TRBV7-2,-,-,CASTDRRRGGNTIYF,TGTGCCAGCACCGACAGACGTAGGGGGGGAAACACCATATATTTT
TRBJ2-5,TRBV7-2,TRBD2,-,CASSFGLAEETQYF,TGTGCCAGCAGCTTCGGTCTAGCGGAAGAGACCCAGTACTTC
TRBJ2-2,TRBV15,TRBD1,-,CATSSSRTGNTGELFF,TGTGCCACCAGCAGCAGTCGGACAGGGAACACCGGGGAGCTGTTTTTT
TRBJ2-1,TRBV4-3,TRBD2,few,CASSQEASGGNEQFF,TGCGCCAGCAGCCAAGAAGCTAGCGGGGGCAATGAGCAGTTCTTC
TRBJ2-1,TRBV15,TRBD1,few,CATSRVRTGESNEQFF,TGTGCCACCAGCAGAGTTAGGACAGGGGAATCCAATGAGCAGTTCTTC
TRBJ1-3,TRBV7-9,-,-,CASSTKDPASVWRTIYF,TGTGCCAGCAGCACGAAGGACCCGGCATCGGTTTGGCGCACCATATATTTT
TRBJ2-2,TRBV9,-,-,CASSALIRAARNTGELFF,TGTGCCAGCAGCGCCCTCATCCGAGCGGCCCGGAACACCGGGGAGCTGTTTTTT
TRBJ2-5,TRBV11-3,TRBD1,few,CASSTQGEETQYF,TGTGCCAGCAGTACCCAGGGGGAGGAGACCCAGTACTTC
TRBJ2-1,TRBV6-6,TRBD2,-,CASTMASGSYNEQFF,TGTGCCAGCACCATGGCTAGCGGGAGCTACAATGAGCAGTTCTTC
TRBJ2-3,TRBV9,-,-,CASSPRLARTDTQYF,TGTGCCAGCAGCCCCCGGCTAGCCCGCACAGATACGCAGTATTTT
TRBJ1-1,TRBV4-3,-,few,CASKAANTEAFF,TGCGCCAGCAAAGCAGCGAACACTGAAGCTTTCTTT
TRBJ2-7,TRBV7-2,TRBD1,-,CASSLVSSGGATYEQYF,TGTGCCAGCAGCTTAGTTTCTTCAGGGGGCGCGACCTACGAGCAGTACTTC
TRBJ1-5,TRBV28,-,few,CASTYRGADQPQHF,TGTGCCAGCACCTACCGGGGGGCCGATCAGCCCCAGCATTTT
TRBJ1-5,TRBV6-6,TRBD1,-,CASSFSTGGQPQHF,TGTGCCAGCAGTTTCTCGACAGGGGGTCAGCCCCAGCATTTT
TRBJ2-2,TRBV9,-,few,CASSIDSTGELFF,TGTGCCAGCAGCATAGACAGCACCGGGGAGCTGTTTTTT
TRBJ2-2,TRBV15,-,-,CATSRDPRMTGELFF,TGTGCCACCAGCAGAGATCCCCGTATGACCGGGGAGCTGTTTTTT
TRBJ2-7,TRBV15,-,-,CATSRGAGTPDEQYF,TGTGCCACCAGCAGAGGGGCCGGGACGCCGGACGAGCAGTACTTC
TRBJ2-1,TRBV20-1,-,-,CSGKSYNEQFF,TGCAGCGGAAAATCCTACAATGAGCAGTTCTTC
TRBJ1-3,TRBV9,-,-,CASSVDDYDGNTIYF,TGTGCCAGCAGCGTAGATGATTATGACGGAAACACCATATATTTT
TRBJ2-7,TRBV10-2,-,few,CASSESGIGYEQYF,TGCGCCAGCAGTGAGTCGGGAATCGGTTACGAGCAGTACTTC
TRBJ1-1,TRBV19,TRBD1,-,CASSTGGGREAFF,TGTGCCAGTAGTACCGGAGGGGGCCGAGAAGCTTTCTTT
TRBJ2-5,TRBV5-6,TRBD2,-,CASSLAGARETQYF,TGTGCCAGCAGCTTAGCGGGAGCTCGTGAGACCCAGTACTTC
TRBJ1-2,TRBV23-1,-,few,CAYLEGRFNYGYTF,TGCGCCTACCTTGAAGGGCGATTTAACTATGGCTACACCTTC
TRBJ2-5,TRBV21-1,-,few,CASSKSRTAEETQYF,TGTGCCAGCAGCAAATCAAGGACAGCCGAAGAGACCCAGTACTTC
TRBJ2-5,TRBV5-4,-,-,CASRPQDIQETQYF,TGTGCCAGCAGGCCACAGGATATCCAAGAGACCCAGTACTTC
TRBJ1-2,TRBV18,-,-,CASSVTGTRYGYTF,TGTGCCAGCTCAGTTACCGGGACAAGATATGGCTACACCTTC